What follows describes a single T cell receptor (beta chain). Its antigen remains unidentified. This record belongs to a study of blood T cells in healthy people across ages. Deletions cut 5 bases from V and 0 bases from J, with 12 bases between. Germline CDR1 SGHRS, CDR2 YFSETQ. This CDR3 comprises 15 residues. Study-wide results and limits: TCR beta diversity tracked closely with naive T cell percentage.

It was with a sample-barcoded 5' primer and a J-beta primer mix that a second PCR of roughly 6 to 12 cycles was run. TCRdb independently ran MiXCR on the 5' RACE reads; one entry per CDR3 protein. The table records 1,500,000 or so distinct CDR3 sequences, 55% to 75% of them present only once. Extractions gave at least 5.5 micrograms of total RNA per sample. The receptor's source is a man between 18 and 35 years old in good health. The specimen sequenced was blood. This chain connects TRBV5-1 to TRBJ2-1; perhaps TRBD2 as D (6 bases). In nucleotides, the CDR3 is TGCGCCAGCAGTGGTGGCGGGAACTCCTACAATGAGCAGTTCTTC. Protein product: CASSGGGNSYNEQFF.